A single sample gave rise to the 22 T cell receptor beta chains below, sequenced in a study of vaccination effects on CD4 cells after COVID-19. These receptors' antigens are unknown. Sequencing was preceded by expansion of antigen-specific CD4+ T cells with viral peptide pools in the ViraFEST assay. Scientists isolated CD4+ T cells after an approximately 11-day culture period ended. None of the vaccinated had previously contracted SARS-CoV-2, and their nucleocapsid antibodies tested negative. The repertoire was sequenced with immunoSEQ multiplex PCR; TCRdb's copy has only in-frame clones and lacks some. The sample shows tens of thousands of clones, about four fifths of them seen only once. Source: CD4+ T cells from PBMCs cultured with HCoV-OC43 spike peptides, taken before COVID-19 vaccination. The sample's subset: HCoV-OC43 spike overlapping peptide pool stimulation. All receptors come from a human donor who received a COVID-19 vaccine.

This clone was seen just once. This chain links TRBV9 with TRBJ2-1; the match to TRBD2 covers 11 bases. Per the germline V gene, CDR1 is SGDLS and CDR2 is YYNGEE. The CDR3 is 16 residues long. J gave up 6 bases and V 0 bases, and 5 bases lay outside the gene matches. The CDR3 sequence is CASSVGVLAGGNEQFF. The CDR3 bases are TGTGCCAGCAGCGTAGGGGTCCTAGCGGGGGGCAATGAGCAGTTCTTC.

The chain employs TRBV6-6 and TRBJ1-6, with 9 bases fitting TRBD1. This CDR3 has 14 amino acids. Germline CDR1 reads MNHNY; CDR2 reads SVGAGI (reference sequence). V shed 4 bases, J shed 7 bases, and the junction held 2 bases outside the gene matches. The CDR3 DNA follows: TGTGCCAGCAGTTGGGACAGGGAAAATTCACCCCTCCACTTT. This encodes CASSWDRENSPLHF.

This chain links TRBV3-1 (or the pseudogene TRBV3-2) with TRBJ2-5, with 9 bases fitting TRBD2. The germline CDR1 and CDR2 sequences are LGHDT and YNNKEL (reference sequence). Trimming took 6 bases from V and 5 from J; bases not matched to a gene: 10. The CDR3 extends over 15 amino acids. CDR3 coding DNA: TGTGCCAGCAGAAAGGGAAGCGGGGGGTGGGAGACCCAGTACTTC. It codes for CASRKGSGGWETQYF.

V gene TRBV4-1 combines with J gene TRBJ2-7; a weak D match, TRBD1 (7 bases). The CDR3 has 17 amino acids. Germline loops: CDR1 MGHRA, CDR2 YSYEKL. The V gene lost 0 bases and the J gene lost 3 bases, with 18 bases spanning the gap. The CDR3, as DNA: TGCGCCAGCAGCCAAGATTATCAGGCGGGACAGATCTACGAGCAGTACGTC. It translates to CASSQDYQAGQIYEQYV.

This chain links TRBV7-2 with TRBJ1-1; D possibly corresponds to TRBD1 (6 bases). Germline V lookup: CDR1 SGHTA, CDR2 FQGNSA. The CDR3 totals 15 residues. The V gene lost 0 bases and the J gene lost 0 bases, with 8 bases spanning the gap. CDR3 amino acids: CASSLAGGMNTEAFF. The CDR3 bases are TGTGCCAGCAGCTTAGCAGGGGGAATGAACACTGAAGCTTTCTTT.

The gene calls are TRBV4-3 and TRBJ1-2; D not resolved. V was trimmed by 3 bases and J by 8 bases, leaving 16 bases between them. CDR3 size: 14 residues. The germline V gene encodes CDR1 LGHNA and CDR2 YSLEER. The CDR3 is CASSHSRERNGYTF. CDR3 DNA sequence: TGCGCCAGCAGCCACTCAAGGGAGAGGAACGGCTACACCTTC.

This chain connects TRBV6-2 or TRBV6-3 to TRBJ2-1, with 9 nucleotides matching TRBD2. V shed 4 bases and J 3 bases; nucleotides not matched to a gene: 19. The CDR3 has 20 residues. CDR1 is MNHEY and CDR2 is SVGEGT in the germline V gene. The DNA of the CDR3 is TGTGCCAGCAGTTTTGTACAACTAGCAGCTTCTAGCGGGGACTACAATGAGCAGTTCTTC. Protein product: CASSFVQLAASSGDYNEQFF.

The rearrangement joins TRBV28 to TRBJ2-1; tentative D call: TRBD2 (6 bases). From germline, CDR1 is MDHEN and CDR2 SYDVKM. There are 16 residues in the CDR3. V was shortened by 5 bases and J by 2 bases, with 16 bases between the two germline ends. The CDR3 protein is CASSIAGTDTYNEQFF. CDR3 DNA: TGTGCCAGCAGTATAGCCGGGACTGATACCTACAATGAGCAGTTCTTC.

This clone was counted between two and nine times. The rearrangement links TRBV6-2 or TRBV6-3 to TRBJ1-2; D is uncertain. Germline V lookup: CDR1 MNHEY, CDR2 SVGEGT. The CDR3 covers 11 residues. The germline V and J ends were trimmed by 2 bases and 2 bases, with 0 bases remaining between them. The CDR3 DNA reads as TGTGCCAGCAGTTACAACTATGGCTACACCTTC. This translates into CASSYNYGYTF.

V and J are TRBV6-5 and TRBJ1-4; D is unresolved. The CDR3 is made up of 14 amino acids. The germline V gene has CDR1 MNHEY and CDR2 SVGAGI. V was trimmed by 6 bases and J by 0 bases, leaving 8 bases between them. The CDR3 loop reads CASRSGTTNEKLFF. CDR3 DNA sequence: TGTGCCAGCAGGTCCGGGACAACTAATGAAAAACTGTTTTTT.

The chain employs TRBV30 and TRBJ2-3; possibly TRBD1 for D (5 bases). The V and J ends lost 3 bases and 6 bases respectively, with 13 bases between them. This CDR3 is built from 13 residues. Germline CDR1 GTSNPN, CDR2 SVGIG (reference sequence). The CDR3 nucleotides read TGTGCCTGGAGGGGGTTGGGGCTTGATACGCAGTATTTT. It yields the protein CAWRGLGLDTQYF.

The chain employs TRBV9 and TRBJ1-5, with D perhaps matching TRBD1 (6 bases). The germline V gene encodes CDR1 SGDLS and CDR2 YYNGEE. This CDR3 comprises 15 residues. V lost 0 bases, J lost 5 bases, and 12 bases lay in between. The CDR3 protein is CASSVVRGLDQPQHF. Written as DNA, the CDR3 is TGTGCCAGCAGCGTAGTAAGGGGGTTGGATCAGCCCCAGCATTTT.

CDR3 amino acids: CASSSQGALTDTQYF. DNA of the CDR3: TGTGCCAGCAGTTCGCAGGGGGCGCTCACAGATACGCAGTATTTT. The chain couples TRBV6-6 to TRBJ2-3; TRBD1 matches at 8 bases. This CDR3 has 15 residues. The V gene's germline CDR1 is MNHNY and CDR2 SVGAGI (reference sequence). Unmatched junction bases numbered 5, after V lost 4 bases and J lost 2 bases.

This clone appeared a single time. The chain uses TRBV19 and TRBJ1-1; a weak D match, TRBD1 (6 bases). The CDR3 runs to 14 residues. CDR1 and CDR2 from the germline V gene are LNHDA and SQIVND (reference sequence). V lost 7 bases to trimming and J lost 5 bases, with 17 bases between them. CDR3 loop: CASNRRTVVTEAFF. The CDR3 DNA sequence: TGTGCCAGTAATCGTCGGACAGTTGTGACTGAAGCTTTCTTT.

The chain combines TRBV6-5 with TRBJ1-1; D call uncertain. The CDR3 is made up of 14 amino acids. V was trimmed by 6 bases and J by 1 base, leaving 12 bases between them. Germline V gene data show CDR1 as MNHEY and CDR2 as SVGAGI. CDR3 nucleotides: TGTGCCAGCAGCCCGGGATGGGAGAACACTGAAGCTTTCTTT. This encodes CASSPGWENTEAFF.

V gene TRBV7-2 combines with J gene TRBJ2-5, with 8 bases that match TRBD2. The CDR3 length is 16 residues. V was pared by 0 bases and J by 4 bases, with 7 bases of the junction left unmatched. Germline CDR1 and CDR2: SGHTA and FQGNSA. In nucleotides, the CDR3 is TGTGCCAGCAGCTTAGCGCAGGTAGCGGGGACAGAGACCCAGTACTTC. It encodes CASSLAQVAGTETQYF.

The rearrangement links TRBV5-1 to TRBJ2-3; 8 bases are a match to TRBD1. This CDR3 region has 13 residues. Germline V gene lookup returns CDR1 SGHRS and CDR2 YFSETQ. Trimming at V came to 6 bases and at J to 1 base, leaving 1 base not matched to a gene. CDR3 protein: CASTGQGTDTQYF. CDR3 DNA: TGCGCCAGCACGGGACAGGGCACAGATACGCAGTATTTT.

V and J are TRBV7-3 and TRBJ2-1; TRBD2 matches at 15 bases. CDR1 is SGHTA and CDR2 is FQGTGA in the germline V gene. The CDR3 consists of 16 residues. Trimming cost V 2 bases and J 7 bases; bases outside gene matches: 3. Here the CDR3 reads CASSLGLAGGSNEQFF. CDR3 coding DNA: TGTGCCAGCAGCTTAGGACTAGCGGGGGGGTCGAATGAGCAGTTCTTC.

The chain joins TRBV6-4 to TRBJ2-3; D is unclear. The germline CDR1 and CDR2 sequences are MRHNA and SNTAGT. V lost 3 bases and J 6 bases, leaving 10 bases between the germline ends. CDR3 length: 13 amino acids. This CDR3 is CASSEQLRDTQYF. In DNA form, the CDR3 reads TGTGCCAGCAGTGAACAACTACGGGATACGCAGTATTTT.

J is TRBJ1-2 and V is TRBV7-2, with D uncertain. Looked up from germline, CDR1 is SGHTA and CDR2 is FQGNSA. The CDR3 loop spans 13 amino acids. Deletions cut 6 bases from V and 4 bases from J, with 12 bases between. The CDR3 DNA follows: TGTGCCAGCAGTTACGACAAAGCCTATGGCTACACCTTC. As protein: CASSYDKAYGYTF.

The V call is TRBV10-3, the J call TRBJ1-3; no firm D call. Germline CDR1 and CDR2: ENHRY and SYGVKD. The ends were cut back, 4 bases at V and 0 bases at J, with 13 bases in the middle. The length of the CDR3 is 16 residues. CDR3 sequence: CAISGKAGLSGNTIYF. CDR3 sequence (DNA): TGTGCCATCAGTGGGAAGGCGGGCCTCTCTGGAAACACCATATATTTT.

The chain has TRBV5-8 and TRBJ1-2; 7 bases are shared with TRBD1. The CDR3 has 14 amino acids. The germline CDR1 and CDR2 sequences are SGHTS and YDEGEE. Trimming removed 5 bases from V and 2 bases from J; junction bases left unmatched: 6. The CDR3 loop reads CASRPTGWNYGYTF. The CDR3 DNA reads as TGTGCCAGCAGGCCGACAGGGTGGAACTATGGCTACACCTTC.